A selection of T cell receptor beta chains follows, all from one sample in a study of PD-L1 blockade in urothelial cancer. Repertoires were generated with immunoSEQ multiplex PCR, while TCRdb's copy carries only in-frame clones and drops some. The repertoire holds about 130,000 clones, roughly 82% seen once, with 2% to 3% in the top ten. This specimen was PBMCs, taken around atezolizumab (anti-PD-L1) treatment. The origin of the receptors is a man over 45 with urothelial cancer. Each CDR3 is given with its conserved first and last residue. Fields, in order: clone size, D gene, V gene, J gene, CDR3 DNA, CDR3 protein. A D gene is named only where the DNA matches it firmly. Only some rows state a clone size, as once, few, many or a class for expanded clones.

NA,TRBD1,TRBV6-5,TRBJ1-2,TGTGCCAGCAGCTCCGACAGGGACTATGGCTACACCTTC,CASSSDRDYGYTF
NA,NA,TRBV11-2,TRBJ1-5,TGTGCCAGCAGCTTAGGGGACAACTATAGCAATCAGCCCCAGCATTTT,CASSLGDNYSNQPQHF
once,TRBD2,TRBV11-1,TRBJ2-3,TGTGCCAGCAGCTTGCATGGGAGGGCTGCTGATACGCAGTATTTT,CASSLHGRAADTQYF
NA,TRBD1,TRBV5-1,TRBJ2-5,TGCGCCAGCAGCCTCCGGACAGGGGAGACCCAGTACTTC,CASSLRTGETQYF
NA,NA,TRBV9,TRBJ2-5,TGTGCCAGCAGCGTAGGCACGGTCCAAGAGACCCAGTACTTC,CASSVGTVQETQYF
NA,NA,TRBV6-6,TRBJ2-7,TGTGCCAGCAGTTACCCCTCAGCAGGCTCCTACGAGCAGTACTTC,CASSYPSAGSYEQYF
NA,TRBD1,TRBV7-9,TRBJ2-1,TGTGCCAGCAGCAGACAGGGGGCTTCCTACAATGAGCAGTTCTTC,CASSRQGASYNEQFF
NA,TRBD1,TRBV15,TRBJ1-1,TGTGCCACCAGGTCAGGGGGGAACACTGAAGCTTTCTTT,CATRSGGNTEAFF
NA,NA,TRBV5-5,TRBJ1-5,TGTGCCAGCAGCTTGCGACAGCGTGGCAATCAGCCCCAGCATTTT,CASSLRQRGNQPQHF
NA,NA,TRBV6-1,TRBJ2-2,TGTGCCAGCAGTGAAGCTCCTCGCGCCGGGGAGCTGTTTTTT,CASSEAPRAGELFF
NA,NA,TRBV6-6,TRBJ1-5,TGTGCCAGCAGTTACTCGACGGTGGGGCCAGATCAGCCCCAGCATTTT,CASSYSTVGPDQPQHF
NA,TRBD2,TRBV19,TRBJ2-5,TGTGCCAGTAGTATATATCCGGGAGGGCCGTTAGAAGAGACCCAGTACTTC,CASSIYPGGPLEETQYF
NA,TRBD2,TRBV19,TRBJ2-1,TGTGCCAGTAGTATAGGGACTAGCCCATACAATGAGCAGTTCTTC,CASSIGTSPYNEQFF
NA,TRBD2,TRBV10-1,TRBJ2-1,TGCGCCAGCAGTGACAGCGGGAGCTCCTACAATGAGCAGTTCTTC,CASSDSGSSYNEQFF
NA,TRBD1,TRBV6-5,TRBJ1-1,TGTGCCAGCAGTTACACAAGGACAGGGAGAGCTGAAGCTTTCTTT,CASSYTRTGRAEAFF
NA,NA,TRBV6-6,TRBJ2-1,TGTGCCAGCAGCCAGACTTCCTACAATGAGCAGTTCTTC,CASSQTSYNEQFF
once,TRBD1,TRBV28,TRBJ1-2,TGTGCCAGCAGTTCAATTCAGGGGGAACGGATTTATGGCTACACCTTC,CASSSIQGERIYGYTF
NA,TRBD1,TRBV30,TRBJ2-1,TGTGCCTGGAGGCTCCGGGACAGGGGATACAATGAGCAGTTCTTC,CAWRLRDRGYNEQFF
NA,NA,TRBV11-2,TRBJ1-1,TGTGCCAGCAGCTTAAGTGGGACCGGGAGGACTGAAGCTTTCTTT,CASSLSGTGRTEAFF
once,TRBD2,TRBV5-1,TRBJ2-7,TGCGCCAGCAGCTCGCTAGCGGGAGTACAGGGCGAGCAGTACTTC,CASSSLAGVQGEQYF